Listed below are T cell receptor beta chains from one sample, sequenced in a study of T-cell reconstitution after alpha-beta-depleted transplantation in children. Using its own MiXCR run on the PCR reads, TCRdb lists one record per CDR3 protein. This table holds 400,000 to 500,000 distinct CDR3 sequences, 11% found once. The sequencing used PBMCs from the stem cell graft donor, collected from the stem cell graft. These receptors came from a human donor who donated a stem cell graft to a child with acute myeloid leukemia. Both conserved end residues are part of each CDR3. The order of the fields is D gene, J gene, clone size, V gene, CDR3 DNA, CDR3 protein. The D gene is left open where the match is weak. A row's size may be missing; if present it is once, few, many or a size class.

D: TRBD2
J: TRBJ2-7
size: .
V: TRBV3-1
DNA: TGTGCCAGCAGGCGCACCACTAGCGGGTTCTACGAGCAGTACTTC
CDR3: CASRRTTSGFYEQYF

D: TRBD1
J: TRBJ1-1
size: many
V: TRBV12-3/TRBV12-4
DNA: TGTGCCAGCAGCTCCCGGGACAGGGGTTTCACTGAAGCTTTCTTT
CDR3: CASSSRDRGFTEAFF

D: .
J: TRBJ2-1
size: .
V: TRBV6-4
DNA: TGTGCCAATACCAGGGTTCGCAACAATGAGCAGTTCTTC
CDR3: CANTRVRNNEQFF

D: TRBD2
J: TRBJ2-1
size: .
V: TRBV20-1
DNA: TGCAGTGCTAGAGACGGGACTAGAGGGGAGAATGAGCAGTTCTTC
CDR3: CSARDGTRGENEQFF

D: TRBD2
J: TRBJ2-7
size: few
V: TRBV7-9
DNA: TGTGCCAGCAGCTCAATGCCTCAGGGACTAGCGGTCTACGAGCAGTACTTC
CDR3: CASSSMPQGLAVYEQYF

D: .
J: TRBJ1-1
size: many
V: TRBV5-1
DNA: TGCGCCAGCAGCTGGGGACGGGACACTGAAGCTTTCTTT
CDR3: CASSWGRDTEAFF

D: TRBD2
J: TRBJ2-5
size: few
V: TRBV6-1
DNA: TGTGCCAGCAGGCTGATTAGCGGGAGGGGGGAGACCCAGTACTTC
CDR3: CASRLISGRGETQYF

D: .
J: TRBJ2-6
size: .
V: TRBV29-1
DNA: TGCAGCGTTGAATCGAGGGACTCTGGGGCCAACGTCCTGACTTTC
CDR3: CSVESRDSGANVLTF

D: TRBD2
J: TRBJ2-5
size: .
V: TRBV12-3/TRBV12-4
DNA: TGTGCCAGCAGTCCGGGGACTAGCGGGAGGGCCGTGGAGACCCAGTACTTC
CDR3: CASSPGTSGRAVETQYF

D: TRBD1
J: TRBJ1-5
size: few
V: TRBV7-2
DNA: TGTGCCAGCAGCTCGGGGACAGCTAATCAGCCCCAGCATTTT
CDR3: CASSSGTANQPQHF

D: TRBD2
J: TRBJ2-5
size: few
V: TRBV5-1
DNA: TGCGCCAGCAGCCCCCTACTAGCGGGGGAAGAGACCCAGTACTTC
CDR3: CASSPLLAGEETQYF

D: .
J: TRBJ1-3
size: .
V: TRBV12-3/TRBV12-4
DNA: TGTGCCAGCAGACGGGACATAGGAAACACCATATATTTT
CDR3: CASRRDIGNTIYF

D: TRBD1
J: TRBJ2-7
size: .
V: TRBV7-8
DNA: TGTGCCAGCAGCTTAGCGACCGTGGGGACAGGGGGCGAGCAGTACTTC
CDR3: CASSLATVGTGGEQYF

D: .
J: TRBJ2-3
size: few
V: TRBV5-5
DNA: TGTGCCAGCAGCTTGGGTATTGGGCAGTATTTT
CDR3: CASSLGIGQYF

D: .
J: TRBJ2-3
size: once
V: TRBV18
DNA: TGTGCCAGCTCACCGCCTGGGGGATATACAGATACGCAGTATTTT
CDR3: CASSPPGGYTDTQYF

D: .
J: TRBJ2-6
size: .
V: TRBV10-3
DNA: TGTGCCATCAGCACAGGTTTCGCCCCCTCTGGGGCCAACGTCCTGACTTTC
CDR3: CAISTGFAPSGANVLTF

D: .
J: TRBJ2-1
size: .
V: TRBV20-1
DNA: TGCAGTGCCAGATCGACACAATACAATGAGCAGTTCTTC
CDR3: CSARSTQYNEQFF

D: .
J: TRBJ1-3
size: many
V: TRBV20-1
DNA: TGCAGTGCTAGGCCCTCGGGGTCGTGGAACACCATATATTTT
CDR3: CSARPSGSWNTIYF

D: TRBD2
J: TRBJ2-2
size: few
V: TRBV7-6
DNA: TGTGCCCCCAGAGGGCGGGAGGGCCTCACCGGGGAGCTGTTTTTT
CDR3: CAPRGREGLTGELFF

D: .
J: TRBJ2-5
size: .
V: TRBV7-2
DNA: TGTGCCAGCAGCAACCGAGGAGAGACCCAGTACTTC
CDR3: CASSNRGETQYF

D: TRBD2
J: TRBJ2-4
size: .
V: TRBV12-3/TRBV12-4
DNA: TGTGCCAGCAGGGGAGGCGGGGGGAGCAACATTCAGTACTTC
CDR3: CASRGGGGSNIQYF

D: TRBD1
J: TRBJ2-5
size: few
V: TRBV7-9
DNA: TGTGCCAGCAGCACGACAGGGGGAGCTACCCAGTACTTC
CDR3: CASSTTGGATQYF